This paragraph reports one TCR beta chain. Its antigen is undetermined. Axillary draining lymph nodes of breast cancer patients supplied the node samples. TCRdb recomputed calls from the multiplex PCR reads with MiXCR, one row per CDR3 protein. The sample lists 270,000 or so distinct CDR3 sequences; roughly 30% were seen once. The CDR3 loop spans 17 amino acids. V lost 6 bases, J lost 4 bases, and 14 bases stayed unmatched. CDR1 and CDR2 (germline): MDHEN, SYDVKM. The entry originates in a study of breast tumors, draining lymph nodes, adjacent tissues. Study-level points and caveats: Data only fit, rather than demonstrated, lymph node origin of most tumor T cells.

The chain employs TRBV28 and TRBJ2-5, with 10 bases aligning to TRBD1. The TCR was taken from a female donor with breast cancer. Some clones in this sample may be carry-over from other donors' samples. The sequencing sample was made of axillary lymph node tissue. CDR3 DNA sequence: TGTGCCAGCAGAAATAGGGACAGGGGCCCTTCCACAGAGACCCAGTACTTC. This encodes CASRNRDRGPSTETQYF.